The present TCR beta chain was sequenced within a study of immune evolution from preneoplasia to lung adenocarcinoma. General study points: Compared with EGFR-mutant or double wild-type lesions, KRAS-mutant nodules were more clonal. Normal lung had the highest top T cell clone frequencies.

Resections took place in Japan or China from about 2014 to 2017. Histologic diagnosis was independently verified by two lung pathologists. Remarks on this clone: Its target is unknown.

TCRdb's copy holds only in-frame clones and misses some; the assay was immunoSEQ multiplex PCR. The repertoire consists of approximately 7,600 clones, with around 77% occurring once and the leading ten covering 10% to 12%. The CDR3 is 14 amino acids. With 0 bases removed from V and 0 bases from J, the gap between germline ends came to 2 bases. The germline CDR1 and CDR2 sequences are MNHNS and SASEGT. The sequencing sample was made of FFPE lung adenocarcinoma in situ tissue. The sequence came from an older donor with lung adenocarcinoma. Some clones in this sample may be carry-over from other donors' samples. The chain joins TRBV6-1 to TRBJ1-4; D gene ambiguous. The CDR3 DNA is TGTGCCAGCAGTGAAGCTGCAACTAATGAAAAACTGTTTTTT. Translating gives CASSEAATNEKLFF.